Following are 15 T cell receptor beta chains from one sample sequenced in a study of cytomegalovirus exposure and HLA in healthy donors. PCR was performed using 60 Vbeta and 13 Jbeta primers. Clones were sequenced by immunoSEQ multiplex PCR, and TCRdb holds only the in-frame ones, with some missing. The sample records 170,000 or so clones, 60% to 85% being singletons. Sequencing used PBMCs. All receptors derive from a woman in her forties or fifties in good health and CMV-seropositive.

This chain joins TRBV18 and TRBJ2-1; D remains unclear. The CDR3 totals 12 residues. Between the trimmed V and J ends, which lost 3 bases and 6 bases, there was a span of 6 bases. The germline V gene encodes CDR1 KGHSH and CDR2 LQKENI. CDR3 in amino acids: CASSPPSNEQFF. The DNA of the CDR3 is TGTGCCAGCTCACCCCCGTCCAATGAGCAGTTCTTC.

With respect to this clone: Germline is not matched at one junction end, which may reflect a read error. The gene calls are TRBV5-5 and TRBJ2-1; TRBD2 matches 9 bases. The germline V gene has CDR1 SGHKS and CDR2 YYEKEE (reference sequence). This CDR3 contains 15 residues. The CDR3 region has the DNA TGTGCCAGCAGCTCTCCGGGACTAGCTATCAATGAGCGGTTCTTC. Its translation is CASSSPGLAINERFF.

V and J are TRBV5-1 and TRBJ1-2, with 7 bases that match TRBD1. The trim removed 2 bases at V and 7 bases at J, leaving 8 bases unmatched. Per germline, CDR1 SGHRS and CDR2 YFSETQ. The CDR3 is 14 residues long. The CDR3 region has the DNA TGCGCCAGCAGCTTTGAGGGGGCGAACGTTGGCTACACCTTC. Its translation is CASSFEGANVGYTF.

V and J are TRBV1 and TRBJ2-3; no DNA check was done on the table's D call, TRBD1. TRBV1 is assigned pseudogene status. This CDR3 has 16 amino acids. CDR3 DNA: TGCACCAGCAGCCAAGATTGGGGCGAAGACACAGATACGCAGTATTTT. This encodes CTSSQDWGEDTDTQYF.

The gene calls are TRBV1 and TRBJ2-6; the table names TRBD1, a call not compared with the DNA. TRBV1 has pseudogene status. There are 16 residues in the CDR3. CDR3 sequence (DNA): TGCACCAGCAGGTTCCTCCAGTGCTCTGGGGCCAACGTCCTGACTTTC. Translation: CTSRFLQCSGANVLTF.

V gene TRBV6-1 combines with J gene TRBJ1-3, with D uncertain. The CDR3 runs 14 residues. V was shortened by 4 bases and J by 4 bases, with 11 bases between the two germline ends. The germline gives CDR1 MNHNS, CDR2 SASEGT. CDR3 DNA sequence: TGTGCCAGCAGTGTGGGCGCGAACGGAAACACCATATATTTT. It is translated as CASSVGANGNTIYF.

Here the CDR3 DNA reads TGTGCCAGCAGCCCCACCTTGTGGACAGGCTACACCGGGGAGCTGTTTTTT. It translates to CASSPTLWTGYTGELFF. This chain links TRBV7-3 with TRBJ2-2; 7 positions match TRBD1. Germline V gene data show CDR1 as SGHTA and CDR2 as FQGTGA. The CDR3 contains 17 residues. Germline trimming cut 5 bases from V and 3 bases from J; bases unmatched to any gene: 12.

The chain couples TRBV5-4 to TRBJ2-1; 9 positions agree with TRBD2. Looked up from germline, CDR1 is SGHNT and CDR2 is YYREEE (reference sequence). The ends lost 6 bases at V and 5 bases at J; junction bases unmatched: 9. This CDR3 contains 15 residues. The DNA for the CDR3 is TGTGCCAGCATCTTAACCGGGACTAGCAACAATGAGCAGTTCTTC. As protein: CASILTGTSNNEQFF.

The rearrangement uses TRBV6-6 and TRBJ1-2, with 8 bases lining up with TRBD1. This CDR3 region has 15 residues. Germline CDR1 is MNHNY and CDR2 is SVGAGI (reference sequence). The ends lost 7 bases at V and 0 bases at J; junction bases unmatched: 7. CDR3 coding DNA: TGTGCCAGCACCCCGGACAGGGAGGCTAACTATGGCTACACCTTC. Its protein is CASTPDREANYGYTF.

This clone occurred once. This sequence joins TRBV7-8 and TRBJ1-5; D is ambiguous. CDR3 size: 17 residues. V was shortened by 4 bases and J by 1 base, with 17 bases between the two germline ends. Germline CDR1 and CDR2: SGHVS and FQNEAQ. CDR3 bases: TGTGCCAGCAGCTCCCTGGAGAGTGGAGGGAGCAATCAGCCCCAGCATTTT. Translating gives CASSSLESGGSNQPQHF.

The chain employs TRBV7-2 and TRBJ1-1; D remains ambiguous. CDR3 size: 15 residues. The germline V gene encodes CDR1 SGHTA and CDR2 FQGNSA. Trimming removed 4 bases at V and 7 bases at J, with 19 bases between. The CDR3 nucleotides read TGTGCCAGCAGCTCGTACCTTACAGTCGCTCTTGAAGCTTTCTTT. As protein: CASSSYLTVALEAFF.

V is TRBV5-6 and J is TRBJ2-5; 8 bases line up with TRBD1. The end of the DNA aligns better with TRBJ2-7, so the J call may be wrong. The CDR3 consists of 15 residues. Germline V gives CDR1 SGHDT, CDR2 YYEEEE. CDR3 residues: CASSGLQGAQGEQYF. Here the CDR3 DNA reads TGTGCCAGCAGCGGCCTTCAGGGGGCGCAGGGCGAGCAGTACTTC.

CDR3 sequence reads: CASSHDRSTYEQYF. In DNA, the CDR3 is TGTGCCAGCAGCCACGACAGGTCCACATACGAGCAGTACTTC. The V and J genes are TRBV7-9 and TRBJ2-7; D perhaps matches TRBD1 (6 bases). The CDR3 is 14 amino acids. V dropped 5 bases and J dropped 4 bases, with 15 bases sitting between them. The germline V gene encodes CDR1 SEHNR and CDR2 FQNEAQ (reference sequence).

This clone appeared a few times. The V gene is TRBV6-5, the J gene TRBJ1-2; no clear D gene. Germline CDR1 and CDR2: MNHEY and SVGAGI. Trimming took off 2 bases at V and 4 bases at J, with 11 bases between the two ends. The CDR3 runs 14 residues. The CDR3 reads CASSYNPYIYGYTF. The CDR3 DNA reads TGTGCCAGCAGTTACAATCCGTACATCTATGGCTACACCTTC.

The DNA of the CDR3 is TGTGCCAGCAGCCATCCCCCCCCTTCAGGGTATGGCTACACCTTC. Protein: CASSHPPPSGYGYTF. V and J are TRBV5-5 and TRBJ1-2; D may be TRBD1 (5 bases). V lost 4 bases to trimming and J lost 5 bases, with 18 bases between them. CDR3 length equals 15 residues. Germline V gives CDR1 SGHKS, CDR2 YYEKEE (reference sequence).